The 17 T cell receptor beta chains presented below share a single source sample, sequenced in a study of shared clonotypes between healthy human individuals. Generated by immunoSEQ multiplex PCR, the TCRdb table keeps only in-frame clones and is missing some. The repertoire includes about 710,000 clones, about 80% of them detected once, and 1.5% to 2% sits in the top ten. Sequenced sample: memory CD4+ T cells sorted from blood. The subset denotes: CD45RA-negative fraction. The origin of the receptors is a woman in her 30s in good health.

CDR3: CASSEGQVPDTQYF. The CDR3 DNA reads TGCGCCAGCAGCGAAGGACAGGTCCCAGATACGCAGTATTTT. The chain recombines TRBV5-1 with TRBJ2-3, with 7 bases matching TRBD1. The J segment lost 4 bases and the V segment lost 4 bases, leaving 6 bases of the junction unmatched. The germline V gene has CDR1 SGHRS and CDR2 YFSETQ. The CDR3 is 14 amino acids. Looking up the rest from reference TRBV5-1 and TRBJ2-3 gives the full variable domain: KAGVTQTPRYLIKTRGQQVTLSCSPISGHRSVSWYQQTPGQGLQFLFEYFSETQRNKGNFPGRFSGRQFSNSRSEMNVSTLELGDSALYLCASSEGQVPDTQYFGPGTRLTVL.

The genes are TRBV2 and TRBJ1-5; 7 bases are shared with TRBD1. Germline trimming cut 9 bases from V and 0 bases from J; bases unmatched to any gene: 11. Looked up from germline, CDR1 is SNHLY and CDR2 is FYNNEI. The length of the CDR3 is 16 residues. CDR3 sequence: CASSDRAQYSNQPQHF. The CDR3, as DNA: TGTGCCAGTTCCGACAGGGCCCAATATAGCAATCAGCCCCAGCATTTT.

The rearrangement uses TRBV29-1 and TRBJ2-5, with D possibly being TRBD2 (5 bases). This CDR3 spans 13 amino acids. From germline, CDR1 is SQVTM and CDR2 ANQGSEA. V was clipped by 7 bases and J by 3 bases, with 15 bases between them. CDR3 in DNA: TGCAGCGCGGCCGAGGACGGGGAAGAGACCCAGTACTTC. It specifies CSAAEDGEETQYF.

The V call is TRBV5-1, the J call TRBJ1-4; D unresolved. Germline V gene data show CDR1 as SGHRS and CDR2 as YFSETQ. Trimming left V 0 bases short and J 0 bases short, with 3 bases between. The CDR3 contains 14 residues. CDR3 in DNA: TGCGCCAGCAGCTTGGCCACAACTAATGAAAAACTGTTTTTT. This gives the protein CASSLATTNEKLFF.

V usage is TRBV30 and J usage is TRBJ2-1; no clear D gene. The CDR3 is 13 residues long. V lost 0 bases, J lost 11 bases, and 14 bases lay in between. The germline V gene encodes CDR1 GTSNPN and CDR2 SVGIG (reference sequence). CDR3: CAWSVDPFQKQFF. The CDR3 bases are TGTGCCTGGAGTGTAGATCCCTTCCAGAAGCAGTTCTTC.

J is TRBJ1-1 and V is TRBV19; D is undetermined. The germline CDR1 and CDR2 sequences are LNHDA and SQIVND (reference sequence). V dropped 7 bases and J dropped 5 bases, with 20 bases sitting between them. This CDR3 has 15 amino acids. Here the CDR3 reads CASNRLSDRGTEAFF. The CDR3, as DNA: TGTGCCAGTAACCGACTAAGTGACCGAGGGACTGAAGCTTTCTTT.

This chain joins TRBV6-5 and TRBJ2-3; no firm D call. Trimming pared 6 bases from V and 0 bases from J, leaving 7 bases between. Germline-derived CDR1 and CDR2 are MNHEY and SVGAGI. The CDR3 has 13 residues. In DNA, the CDR3 is TGTGCCAGCAGGAAACAGAGCACAGATACGCAGTATTTT. Encoded protein: CASRKQSTDTQYF.

The chain carries TRBV6-1 and TRBJ1-3, with D hard to call. Trimming removed 3 bases from V and 4 bases from J, with 4 bases in between. The CDR3 runs 12 residues. Germline V lookup: CDR1 MNHNS, CDR2 SASEGT. The CDR3 bases are TGTGCCAGCAGTGACCAGGGAAACACCATATATTTT. Protein sequence: CASSDQGNTIYF.

For the CDR3, the DNA is TGTGCCAGCAGCCGATCCGGGACAGGGGAAGGAAAACTGTTTTTT. Protein sequence: CASSRSGTGEGKLFF. The chain recombines TRBV28 with TRBJ1-4, with 10 positions matching TRBD1. After removal of 6 bases from V and 10 bases from J, the junction contained 11 bases not matched to a gene. Germline CDR1 reads MDHEN; CDR2 reads SYDVKM. The length of the CDR3 is 15 residues. The variable domain in full, completed from reference TRBV28 and TRBJ1-4, reads DVKVTQSSRYLVKRTGEKVFLECVQDMDHENMFWYRQDPGLGLRLIYFSYDVKMKEKGDIPEGYSVSREKKERFSLILESASTNQTSMYLCASSRSGTGEGKLFFGSGTQLSVL.

This clone was picked up one time. The CDR3 nucleotides are TGTGCCACCAGCAGACAAAACAGGGGCTGGGACACTGAAGCTTTCTTT. This encodes CATSRQNRGWDTEAFF. The rearrangement links TRBV15 to TRBJ1-1, with 7 bases that match TRBD1. CDR1 and CDR2 (germline): LNHNV, YYDKDF (reference sequence). The CDR3 sequence is 16 residues long. The V and J ends lost 2 bases and 3 bases, in that order; junction bases with no gene match: 9.

The J gene is TRBJ1-5, the V gene TRBV6-1; 9 bases map to TRBD1. Germline CDR1 MNHNS, CDR2 SASEGT. Trimming at V came to 7 bases and at J to 6 bases, leaving 7 bases not matched to a gene. The CDR3 spans 14 residues. CDR3 sequence: CASNRGRVVQPQHF. In nucleotides, the CDR3 is TGTGCCAGCAACAGGGGGCGTGTAGTTCAGCCCCAGCATTTT.

In this sample, this clone turned up once. The rearrangement uses TRBV28 and TRBJ1-2, with a possible D match to TRBD1 (5 bases). Germline V CDR1 and CDR2: MDHEN, SYDVKM. Deletions cut 7 bases from V and 2 bases from J, with 17 bases between. This CDR3 region has 15 residues. For the CDR3, the DNA is TGTGCCAGCATCTCAGTTGGGGCAGGGAACTATGGCTACACCTTC. This gives the protein CASISVGAGNYGYTF.

The gene calls are TRBV28 and TRBJ2-7; TRBD2 matches 9 bases. In germline, CDR1 is MDHEN, CDR2 SYDVKM. Trimming removed 6 bases from V and 5 bases from J; junction bases left unmatched: 20. The CDR3 covers 18 residues. This CDR3 is CASRLIPSLAGGPNEQYF. CDR3 nucleotides: TGTGCCAGCAGATTAATACCCTCTCTGGCGGGAGGGCCGAACGAGCAGTACTTC. The full variable domain, its missing parts supplied by reference TRBV28 and TRBJ2-7, is DVKVTQSSRYLVKRTGEKVFLECVQDMDHENMFWYRQDPGLGLRLIYFSYDVKMKEKGDIPEGYSVSREKKERFSLILESASTNQTSMYLCASRLIPSLAGGPNEQYFGPGTRLTVT.

This chain joins TRBV25-1 and TRBJ2-5; tentative D call: TRBD2 (5 bases). Germline CDR1 reads MGHDK; CDR2 reads SYGVNS. The length of the CDR3 is 13 residues. V was clipped by 7 bases and J by 1 base, with 10 bases between them. As DNA, the CDR3 is TGTGCCAGCACCCCCGGGGTCCAAGAGACCCAGTACTTC. This translates into CASTPGVQETQYF.

The chain carries TRBV6-5 and TRBJ2-7, with D perhaps assigned TRBD1 or TRBD2 (5 bases each). This CDR3 has 14 amino acids. V lost 6 bases and J lost 0, with 12 bases in between. Looked up from germline, CDR1 is MNHEY and CDR2 is SVGAGI. In DNA, the CDR3 is TGTGCCAGCAGACCCCTCGGGGCCTCCTACGAGCAGTACTTC. This gives the protein CASRPLGASYEQYF.

This clone appeared a few times. The rearrangement uses TRBV5-1 and TRBJ1-2; no definite D call. Between the trimmed V and J ends, which lost 3 bases and 7 bases, there was a span of 13 bases. The germline gives CDR1 SGHRS, CDR2 YFSETQ. The CDR3 is 13 residues long. The CDR3 spells CASSSAPVGGYTF. The CDR3 region has the DNA TGCGCCAGCAGCTCAGCGCCGGTTGGTGGCTACACCTTC.

This clone showed up just once. The chain links TRBV11-2 to TRBJ2-2, with TRBD2 identical over 10 bases. V was clipped by 2 bases and J by 0 bases; unmatched bases: 3. The germline gives CDR1 SGHAT, CDR2 FQNNGV. CDR3 length: 17 amino acids. CDR3 DNA: TGTGCCAGCAGCTTAAGGACTAGCGGCACGAACACCGGGGAGCTGTTTTTT. This sequence encodes CASSLRTSGTNTGELFF.